These 14 T cell receptor beta chains came from one sample sequenced in a study of post-analysis software for immune sequencing data (dated by TCRdb to the mid-2010s). Overall study results and their limits: Several TRBV segments, including TRBV5-6, TRBV5-1 and TRBV20-1, were significantly more frequent in patients than controls.

The antigens for these receptors are not known. Library prep was done by PCR. TCRdb names Illumina HiSeq 2500 as the instrument used. To reduce PCR and sequencing biases, unique molecular identifiers were incorporated into the TCR beta cDNA libraries. Starting from the raw public reads, TCRdb applied fastp trimming at Q25, assembled clones with MiXCR and retained in-frame beta chains. Identical CDR3 proteins give one entry, which carries the most common genes and DNA. For this sample the table gives approximately 160,000 distinct CDR3 sequences, of which approximately 30% were detected only once. In total, the top ten clones hold more than 1.3% of the sample. Sequenced: blood. Every receptor here comes from a girl between 10 and 17 years old with multiple sclerosis.

On this clonotype itself: The junction differs from germline at one of its ends, possibly a read error. The chain couples TRBV4-2 to TRBJ2-1, with D possibly being TRBD1 or TRBD2 (6 bases each). This CDR3 spans 15 amino acids. Germline lookup yields CDR1 LGHNA and CDR2 YNFKEQ. The CDR3 spells CASSQEVGGHNERYF. The DNA of the CDR3 is TGTGCCAGCAGCCAAGAGGTCGGGGGACACAATGAGCGGTACTTC.

For this clonotype: This may be a read error, as it is one base from a much larger clone. V usage is TRBV5-4 and J usage is TRBJ2-3; D call uncertain. This CDR3 has 13 amino acids. Germline V gives CDR1 SGHNT, CDR2 YYREEE (reference sequence). Trimming took 5 bases from V and 3 from J, leaving 10 bases between them. The CDR3 region is CASSLNQTDTQYF. CDR3 sequence (DNA): TGTGCCAGCAGTTTGAATCAAACAGATACGCAGTATTTT.

The table lists this clonotype with a few counts. V usage is TRBV7-9 and J usage is TRBJ2-3; TRBD1 might be the D (6 bases). V dropped 5 bases and J dropped 8 bases, with 20 bases sitting between them. The germline gives CDR1 SEHNR, CDR2 FQNEAQ (reference sequence). The CDR3 sequence is 15 residues long. The CDR3 DNA is TGTGCCAGCAGCCCCCGGAGTTACCAGGGGACTACGCAGTATTTT. Translated, it gives CASSPRSYQGTTQYF.

There are a few counts of this clonotype. This chain joins TRBV5-1 and TRBJ2-1; 7 positions match TRBD2. The CDR3 is 16 amino acids. J gave up 0 bases and V 3 bases, and 6 bases lay outside the gene matches. The germline V gene encodes CDR1 SGHRS and CDR2 YFSETQ. The CDR3 is CASSSSTSRSYNEQFF. The CDR3 DNA follows: TGCGCCAGCAGCTCATCGACTAGCCGCTCCTACAATGAGCAGTTCTTC.

This clonotype has only a few counts. The chain has TRBV12-3 or TRBV12-4 and TRBJ1-4; the D gene is possibly TRBD1 (6 bases). V dropped 6 bases and J dropped 8 bases, with 19 bases sitting between them. The CDR3 runs to 15 residues. The CDR3 region has the DNA TGTGCCAGCAGCCCTCTACTGGGGGCACCAGAAAAACTGTTTTTT. Protein sequence: CASSPLLGAPEKLFF.

This clonotype was detected only a few times. The rearrangement uses TRBV12-3 or TRBV12-4 and TRBJ2-7; maybe TRBD2 (5 bases). The CDR3 has 14 residues. Trimming cost V 5 bases and J 0 bases, with 11 bases left between them. The CDR3 coding sequence is TGTGCCAGCAGTCCGGGGTTCAGCTCCTACGAGCAGTACTTC. This translates into CASSPGFSSYEQYF.

Of note for this clonotype: A much larger clone differs from this one at a single base, so this may be a read error. The chain has TRBV5-8 and TRBJ2-3; D is possibly TRBD2 (5 bases). Trimming pared 0 bases from V and 4 bases from J, leaving 12 bases between. The CDR3 is 15 amino acids. CDR1 and CDR2 from the germline V gene are SGHTS and YDEGEE. CDR3: CASSLGLYSADTQYF. The CDR3 DNA sequence: TGTGCCAGCAGCTTGGGTCTGTATAGCGCAGATACGCAGTATTTT.

In DNA, the CDR3 is TGTGCCAGCAGTTACGGACAGGGCGCAGCTTTCTTT. Its translation is CASSYGQGAAFF. The chain carries TRBV27 and TRBJ1-1; 8 bases match TRBD1. The CDR3 totals 12 residues. After removal of 4 bases from V and 10 bases from J, the junction contained 5 bases not matched to a gene. Germline loops: CDR1 MNHEY, CDR2 SMNVEV (reference sequence).

This clonotype showed up just a few times. This CDR3 is CASSPLTSVPNEQFF. The CDR3, as DNA: TGTGCCAGCTCACCATTGACTAGCGTACCCAATGAGCAGTTCTTC. This chain links TRBV18 with TRBJ2-1, with 8 nucleotides matching TRBD2. V trimming: 2 bases; J trimming: 6 bases; junction bases outside the gene matches: 6. This CDR3 has 15 residues. Germline V gene lookup returns CDR1 KGHSH and CDR2 LQKENI.

This clonotype has more than one count but fewer than ten. The rearrangement uses TRBV7-9 and TRBJ1-2; TRBD1 matches 7 bases. Germline V gene lookup returns CDR1 SEHNR and CDR2 FQNEAQ (reference sequence). J was trimmed by 10 bases and V by 3 bases; bases with no gene match: 11. CDR3 length equals 14 residues. The CDR3 sequence is CASSLDRDSRDYTF. As DNA, the CDR3 is TGTGCCAGCAGCTTGGACCGGGACAGCCGGGACTACACCTTC. The whole variable domain, remainder taken from reference TRBV7-9 and TRBJ1-2, is DTGVSQNPRHKITKRGQNVTFRCDPISEHNRLYWYRQTLGQGPEFLTYFQNEAQLEKSRLLSDRFSAERPKGSFSTLEIQRTEQGDSAMYLCASSLDRDSRDYTFGSGTRLTVV.

Ten or more counts support this clonotype. This rearrangement joins TRBV30 to TRBJ2-1; TRBD2 agrees at 9 bases. Trimming took 4 bases from V and 5 from J; bases not matched to a gene: 12. The CDR3 runs to 16 residues. CDR1 GTSNPN and CDR2 SVGIG come from the germline V gene (reference sequence). In DNA form, the CDR3 reads TGTGCCTGGATCCCACGGTGGCGGGAGGGGCACAATGAGCAGTTCTTC. Translated, it gives CAWIPRWREGHNEQFF.

CDR3 coding DNA: TGCAGTGCTCTTAGCGGGAGTGGCACAGATACGCAGTATTTT. Its translation is CSALSGSGTDTQYF. This rearrangement joins TRBV20-1 to TRBJ2-3; 9 bases align to TRBD2. Losses at the gene ends were 5 bases for V and 1 base for J; bases not matched to a gene: 4. CDR1 and CDR2 (germline): DFQATT, SNEGSKA (reference sequence). The CDR3 contains 14 residues.

V and J are TRBV3-1 and TRBJ2-7; D tentatively reads TRBD1 or TRBD2 (5 bases each). This CDR3 spans 14 amino acids. V lost 4 bases, J lost 1 base, and 11 bases lay in between. The germline CDR1 and CDR2 sequences are LGHDT and YNNKEL (reference sequence). CDR3 DNA sequence: TGTGCCAGCAGCCCCGGGACCATTTCCTACGAGCAGTACTTC. The encoded protein is CASSPGTISYEQYF.

A remark on this clonotype: This may be a read error: a much more frequent sequence differs by one nucleotide. V and J are TRBV27 and TRBJ1-2; the match to TRBD1 covers 11 bases. Per the germline V gene, CDR1 is MNHEY and CDR2 is SMNVEV (reference sequence). The CDR3 consists of 16 residues. CDR3 bases: TGTGCCAGCAGCCGCGCGGGACAGGGGGATTTCTATGGCTGCACCTTC. Protein product: CASSRAGQGDFYGCTF.